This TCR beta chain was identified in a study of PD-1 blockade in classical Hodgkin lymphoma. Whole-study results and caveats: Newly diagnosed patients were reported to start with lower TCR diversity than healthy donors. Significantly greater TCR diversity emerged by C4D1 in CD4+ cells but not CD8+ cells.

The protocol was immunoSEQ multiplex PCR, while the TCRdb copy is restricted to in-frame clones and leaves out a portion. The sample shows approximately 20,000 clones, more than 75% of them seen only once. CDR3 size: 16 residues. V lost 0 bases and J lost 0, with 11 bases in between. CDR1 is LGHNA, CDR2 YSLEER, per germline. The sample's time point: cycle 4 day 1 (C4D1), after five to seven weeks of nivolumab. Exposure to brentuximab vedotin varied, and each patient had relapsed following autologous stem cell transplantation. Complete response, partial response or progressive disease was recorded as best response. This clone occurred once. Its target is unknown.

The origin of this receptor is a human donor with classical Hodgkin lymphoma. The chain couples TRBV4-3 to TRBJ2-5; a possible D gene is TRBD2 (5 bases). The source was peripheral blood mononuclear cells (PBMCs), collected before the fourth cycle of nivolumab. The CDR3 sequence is CASSQDWPGYQETQYF. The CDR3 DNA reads TGCGCCAGCAGCCAAGATTGGCCGGGGTACCAAGAGACCCAGTACTTC.